This T cell receptor (beta chain) came from a study of blood T cell repertoires in COVID-19. TCRdb's copy holds only in-frame clones and misses some; the assay was immunoSEQ multiplex PCR. The data show fewer than 40,000 clones, with 79% seen just once and approximately 23% held by the top ten. This CDR3 has 14 amino acids. Germline CDR1 and CDR2: SQVTM and ANQGSEA. V was trimmed by 3 bases and J by 0 bases, leaving 11 bases between them. The chain joins TRBV29-1 to TRBJ1-1, with D maybe TRBD1 (5 bases). The receptor comes from a man aged 65 to 85 with acute or convalescent COVID-19. The sample was peripheral blood. The CDR3 protein is CSVDFAGMNTEAFF. CDR3 nucleotides: TGCAGCGTTGACTTTGCAGGGATGAACACTGAAGCTTTCTTT.